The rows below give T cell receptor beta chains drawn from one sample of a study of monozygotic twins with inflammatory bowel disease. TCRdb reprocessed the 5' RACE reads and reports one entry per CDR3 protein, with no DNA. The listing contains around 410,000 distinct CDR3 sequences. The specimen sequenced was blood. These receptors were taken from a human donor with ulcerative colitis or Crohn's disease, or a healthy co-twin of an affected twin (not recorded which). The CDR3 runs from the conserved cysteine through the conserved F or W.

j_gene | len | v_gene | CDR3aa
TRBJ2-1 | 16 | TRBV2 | CASSVFGGSSYNEQFF
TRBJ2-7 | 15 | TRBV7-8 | CASSWDGQLGYEQYF
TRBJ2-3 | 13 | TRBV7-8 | CASSLAIRDTQYF
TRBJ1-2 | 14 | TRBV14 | CASSSLSGGYGYTF
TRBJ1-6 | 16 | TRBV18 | CASRGQLSSYNPPLHF
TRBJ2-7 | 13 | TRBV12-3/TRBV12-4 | CASRSGVNHEQYF
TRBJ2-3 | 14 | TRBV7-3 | CASSPVAVGDTQYF
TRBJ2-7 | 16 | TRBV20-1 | CSATPLAGGITYEQYF
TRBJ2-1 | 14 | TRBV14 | CASSQTNRGQEQFF
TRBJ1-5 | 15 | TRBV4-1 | CASSQVFDSNQPQHF
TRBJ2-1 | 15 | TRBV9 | CASSVAYEGINEQFF
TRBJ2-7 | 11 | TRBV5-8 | CASSKVYEQYF
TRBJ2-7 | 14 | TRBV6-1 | CASSEYDTFYERYF
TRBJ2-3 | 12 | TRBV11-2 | CASSTLADTQYF
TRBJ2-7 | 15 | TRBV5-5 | CASSLARTSGYEQYF
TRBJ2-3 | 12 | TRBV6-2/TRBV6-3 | CASSYPGNTQYF
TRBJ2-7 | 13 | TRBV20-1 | CSATLSSTYEQYF
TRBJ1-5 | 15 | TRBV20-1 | CSAPRTGSSNQPQHF
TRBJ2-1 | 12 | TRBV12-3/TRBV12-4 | CASSLTNTEQFF
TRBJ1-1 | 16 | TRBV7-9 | CASSLDGGVRNTEAFF
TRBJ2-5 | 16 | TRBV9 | CASSVTTGGPQETQYF
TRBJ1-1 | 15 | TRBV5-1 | CASSSILDRNTEAFF
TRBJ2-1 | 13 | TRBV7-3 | CASSLTFGGEQFF
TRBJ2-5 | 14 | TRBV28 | CASSFKQLQETQYF
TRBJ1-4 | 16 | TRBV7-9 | CASSQVQGGWAEKLFF
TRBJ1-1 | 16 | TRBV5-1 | CASNSGGPGVYTEAFF
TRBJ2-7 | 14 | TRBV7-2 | CASSLGRASYEQYF
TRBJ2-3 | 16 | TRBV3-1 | CASSRGSSGPWDSQYF
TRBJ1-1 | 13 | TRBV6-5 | CASGQTGGTEAFF
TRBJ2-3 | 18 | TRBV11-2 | CASSPRTSGTRRTDTQYF
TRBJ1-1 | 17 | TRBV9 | CASSVGQSGGANTEAFF
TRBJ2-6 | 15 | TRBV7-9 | CASTRGTSGANVLTF
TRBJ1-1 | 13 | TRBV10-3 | CAIGDTGDSEAFF
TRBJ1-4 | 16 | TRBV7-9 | CASSPQGAGPNEKLFF
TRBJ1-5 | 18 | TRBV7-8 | CASSLHRRGQASNQPQYF
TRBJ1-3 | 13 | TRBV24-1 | CATSDLPGVAIYF